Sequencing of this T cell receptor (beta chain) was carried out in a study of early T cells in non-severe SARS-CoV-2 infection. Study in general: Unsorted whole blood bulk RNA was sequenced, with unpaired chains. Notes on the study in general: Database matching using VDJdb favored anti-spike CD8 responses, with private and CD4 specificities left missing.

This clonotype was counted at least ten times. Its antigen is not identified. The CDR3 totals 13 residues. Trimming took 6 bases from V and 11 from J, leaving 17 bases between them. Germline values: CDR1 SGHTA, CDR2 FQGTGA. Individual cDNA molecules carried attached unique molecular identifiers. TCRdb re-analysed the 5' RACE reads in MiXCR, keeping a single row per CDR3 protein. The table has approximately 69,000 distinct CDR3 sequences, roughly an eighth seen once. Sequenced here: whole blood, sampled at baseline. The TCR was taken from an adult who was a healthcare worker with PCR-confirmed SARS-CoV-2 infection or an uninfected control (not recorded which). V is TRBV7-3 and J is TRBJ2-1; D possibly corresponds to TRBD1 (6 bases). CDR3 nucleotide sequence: TGTGCCAGCAGTCCCTGGGCAGGGGAAAAGCAGTTCTTC. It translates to CASSPWAGEKQFF.